These 21 T cell receptor beta chains were sequenced from one sample in a study of OX40 agonist ivuxolimab in advanced cancers. TCRdb keeps only in-frame clones here, not all; method: immunoSEQ multiplex PCR. The profile shows some 58,000 clones, approximately 88% of them singletons. Material: CD4+ or CD8+ T cells sorted from blood, obtained in a trial of the OX40 agonist ivuxolimab. The receptors shown here come from an adult with an advanced solid tumor such as melanoma, head and neck, liver or kidney cancer.

This clone was counted a single time. The chain combines TRBV19 with TRBJ2-4, with a tentative D call TRBD1 (6 bases). V shed 3 bases and J shed 8 bases, with 11 bases lying between them. This CDR3 is 13 amino acids long. Germline CDR1 LNHDA, CDR2 SQIVND (reference sequence). The CDR3 region is CASSMDEGDIQYF. CDR3 DNA sequence: TGTGCCAGTAGTATGGACGAGGGGGACATTCAGTACTTC.

The chain has TRBV7-9 and TRBJ2-7; D is unclear. CDR3 length: 13 residues. Germline lookup yields CDR1 SEHNR and CDR2 FQNEAQ (reference sequence). The V end lost 5 bases, the J end lost 1 base, and 9 bases lay between the germline ends. The CDR3 region has the DNA TGTGCCAGCAGCCGCGGTGGGTCCTACGAGCAGTACTTC. Protein: CASSRGGSYEQYF.

V usage is TRBV19 and J usage is TRBJ2-1; TRBD1 agrees at 9 bases. V shed 8 bases and J 9 bases; nucleotides not matched to a gene: 8. From germline, CDR1 is LNHDA and CDR2 SQIVND (reference sequence). The length of the CDR3 is 13 residues. The CDR3 loop reads CASGRDRVSEQFF. DNA of the CDR3: TGTGCCAGTGGCCGGGACAGGGTTAGTGAGCAGTTCTTC.

This chain links TRBV19 with TRBJ2-7; 11 bases fit TRBD1. The V gene's germline CDR1 is LNHDA and CDR2 SQIVND (reference sequence). CDR3 length: 13 amino acids. The junction had 7 bases not matched to a gene; V was cut back by 8 bases and J by 7 bases. The CDR3 here is CASQGQGEREQYF. The CDR3, as DNA: TGTGCCAGTCAGGGACAGGGGGAGCGGGAGCAGTACTTC.

The chain is built from TRBV7-8 and TRBJ2-5, with no clear D. Trimming pared 1 base from V and 5 bases from J, leaving 5 bases between. The germline V gene encodes CDR1 SGHVS and CDR2 FQNEAQ. This CDR3 has 12 residues. CDR3 protein: CASSLDGETQYF. The CDR3 DNA is TGTGCCAGCAGCTTAGATGGGGAGACCCAGTACTTC.

The chain uses TRBV30 and TRBJ1-2, with D possibly matching TRBD1 (5 bases). This CDR3 region has 13 residues. Germline-derived CDR1 and CDR2 are GTSNPN and SVGIG (reference sequence). V lost 7 bases, J lost 4 bases, and 16 bases lay in between. The CDR3 coding sequence is TGTGCCTCCCCGGGCAGGCAGGGCTATGGCTACACCTTC. This translates into CASPGRQGYGYTF.

The chain combines TRBV15 with TRBJ1-2; D remains unclear. V was cut by 0 bases and J by 1 base, with 3 bases left in between. The germline CDR1 and CDR2 sequences are LNHNV and YYDKDF (reference sequence). The CDR3 sequence is 13 residues long. This CDR3 reads CATSRDINYGYTF. In nucleotides, the CDR3 is TGTGCCACCAGCAGAGATATTAACTATGGCTACACCTTC.

The CDR3 sequence: CASRGQGAYEQYF. The CDR3 nucleotides are TGCGCCAGCAGAGGACAGGGGGCCTACGAGCAGTACTTC. This sequence joins TRBV5-1 and TRBJ2-7; the match to TRBD1 covers 10 bases. Losses at the gene ends were 5 bases for V and 2 bases for J; bases not matched to a gene: 1. Germline V lookup: CDR1 SGHRS, CDR2 YFSETQ. The CDR3 sequence is 13 residues long.

This clone has more than one count but fewer than ten. CDR3 sequence (DNA): TGTGCCAGCAGCCCAAGACAGGGGAACACTGAAGCTTTCTTT. Translating it yields CASSPRQGNTEAFF. The genes are TRBV7-9 and TRBJ1-1; 7 bases agree with TRBD1. From germline, CDR1 is SEHNR and CDR2 FQNEAQ (reference sequence). V dropped 5 bases and J dropped 1; count of bases not matched to a gene: 4. The CDR3 consists of 14 residues. The full variable domain, its missing parts supplied by reference TRBV7-9 and TRBJ1-1, is DTGVSQNPRHKITKRGQNVTFRCDPISEHNRLYWYRQTLGQGPEFLTYFQNEAQLEKSRLLSDRFSAERPKGSFSTLEIQRTEQGDSAMYLCASSPRQGNTEAFFGQGTRLTVV.

This clone was seen only once. The chain is built from TRBV29-1 and TRBJ2-1, with D possibly being TRBD1 or TRBD2 (5 bases each). The germline V gene has CDR1 SQVTM and CDR2 ANQGSEA. The CDR3 totals 12 residues. V lost 7 bases and J 4 bases, leaving 11 bases between the germline ends. As DNA, the CDR3 is TGCAGCGCGGGGCGAAGTTACAATGAGCAGTTCTTC. Translation gives CSAGRSYNEQFF.

This chain uses TRBV7-9 with TRBJ2-3; D is unclear. Germline CDR1 and CDR2: SEHNR and FQNEAQ (reference sequence). The CDR3 covers 12 residues. Trimming left V 8 bases short and J 4 bases short, with 10 bases between. The CDR3 is CASGDGPDTQYF. The CDR3 coding sequence is TGTGCCAGCGGAGATGGGCCAGATACGCAGTATTTT.

CDR3 loop: CASSHTGTEKDYGYTF. The CDR3 DNA follows: TGCGCCAGCAGCCATACCGGGACAGAGAAGGACTATGGCTACACCTTC. The gene calls are TRBV4-1 and TRBJ1-2, with 7 positions matching TRBD1. Germline assignment: CDR1 MGHRA and CDR2 YSYEKL. The CDR3 is 16 amino acids. Trimming removed 3 bases from V and 3 bases from J; junction bases left unmatched: 10.

This chain joins TRBV7-2 and TRBJ2-1, with 7 bases fitting TRBD2. Trimming at V came to 4 bases and at J to 7 bases, leaving 7 bases not matched to a gene. CDR1 SGHTA and CDR2 FQGNSA come from the germline V gene. CDR3 length: 14 residues. The CDR3 DNA sequence: TGTGCCAGCAGCTCCGAGACTAGCCTTAATGAGCAGTTCTTC. The encoded protein is CASSSETSLNEQFF.

This CDR3 is CASRPGLANGELFF. Written as DNA, the CDR3 is TGTGCCAGCAGACCGGGACTAGCTAACGGGGAGCTGTTTTTT. The chain is built from TRBV27 and TRBJ2-2; TRBD2 aligns across 9 bases. The CDR3 extends over 14 amino acids. In germline, CDR1 is MNHEY, CDR2 SMNVEV (reference sequence). Unmatched junction bases numbered 6, after V lost 6 bases and J lost 7 bases.

This chain uses TRBV5-1 with TRBJ2-7; 10 positions match TRBD1. The CDR3 consists of 16 residues. Germline loops: CDR1 SGHRS, CDR2 YFSETQ. V shed 0 bases, J shed 3 bases, and the junction held 6 bases outside the gene matches. CDR3 sequence (DNA): TGCGCCAGCAGCTTGGGTAAGCGGGACAGGGGCTACGAGCAGTACTTC. It specifies CASSLGKRDRGYEQYF.

The chain recombines TRBV6-1 with TRBJ1-1, with D possibly matching TRBD1 (5 bases). V was shortened by 4 bases and J by 4 bases, with 19 bases between the two germline ends. This CDR3 contains 16 residues. Germline loops: CDR1 MNHNS, CDR2 SASEGT. CDR3 protein: CASSVSAGIGGTEAFF. In nucleotides, the CDR3 is TGTGCCAGCAGTGTCTCGGCAGGGATTGGGGGCACTGAAGCTTTCTTT.

This clone has only a few counts. The J gene is TRBJ1-5, the V gene TRBV2; 10 bases are a match to TRBD1. V gave up 6 bases and J gave up 5 bases; unmatched junction bases: 1. Germline loops: CDR1 SNHLY, CDR2 FYNNEI. This CDR3 spans 13 amino acids. This CDR3 reads CASSGTGDQPQHF. CDR3 bases: TGTGCCAGCAGCGGGACAGGGGATCAGCCCCAGCATTTT.

This clone was recorded only once. CDR3 loop: CASSDTGLQNIQYF. The CDR3 coding sequence is TGTGCCAGCAGCGACACAGGGCTCCAAAACATTCAGTACTTC. The chain links TRBV7-9 to TRBJ2-4, with a possible D match to TRBD1 (6 bases). Germline CDR1 SEHNR, CDR2 FQNEAQ (reference sequence). The CDR3 length is 14 residues. Trimming removed 5 bases from V and 5 bases from J, with 13 bases in between.

V usage is TRBV6-4 and J usage is TRBJ2-7; 7 nucleotides match TRBD2. CDR1 and CDR2 from the germline V gene are MRHNA and SNTAGT. The CDR3 consists of 18 residues. J gave up 0 bases and V 0 bases, and 11 bases lay outside the gene matches. The CDR3 spells CASSDSKTQRDHSYEQYF. CDR3 sequence (DNA): TGTGCCAGCAGTGACTCGAAAACCCAGCGGGATCACTCCTACGAGCAGTACTTC.

The chain is built from TRBV9 and TRBJ2-7; TRBD2 matches 9 bases. With 4 bases clipped from V and 4 bases from J, the junction kept 6 bases outside the gene matches. The CDR3 sequence is 14 residues long. Germline V gene data show CDR1 as SGDLS and CDR2 as YYNGEE. DNA for the CDR3: TGTGCCAGCAGCCGTAGCGGGGGCTTTTACGAGCAGTACTTC. It is translated as CASSRSGGFYEQYF.

The V and J genes are TRBV5-1 and TRBJ2-7; 8 nucleotides line up with TRBD1. The CDR3 sequence is 12 residues long. V was clipped by 5 bases and J by 5 bases; unmatched bases: 3. Germline V CDR1 and CDR2: SGHRS, YFSETQ. The CDR3 loop is CASSGQGDEQYF. CDR3 nucleotide sequence: TGCGCCAGCAGTGGACAGGGTGACGAGCAGTACTTC.